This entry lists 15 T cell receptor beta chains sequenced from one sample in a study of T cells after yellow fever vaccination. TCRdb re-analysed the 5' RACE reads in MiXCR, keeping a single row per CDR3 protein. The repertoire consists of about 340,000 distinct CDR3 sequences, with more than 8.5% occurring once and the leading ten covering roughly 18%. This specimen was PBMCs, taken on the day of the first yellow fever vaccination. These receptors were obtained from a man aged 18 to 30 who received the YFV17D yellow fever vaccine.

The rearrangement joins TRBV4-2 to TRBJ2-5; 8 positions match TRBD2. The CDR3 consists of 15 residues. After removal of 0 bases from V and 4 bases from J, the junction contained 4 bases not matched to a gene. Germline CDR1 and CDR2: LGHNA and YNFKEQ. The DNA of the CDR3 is TGTGCCAGCAGCCAAGATTACGGGGGGGCAGAGACCCAGTACTTC. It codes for CASSQDYGGAETQYF.

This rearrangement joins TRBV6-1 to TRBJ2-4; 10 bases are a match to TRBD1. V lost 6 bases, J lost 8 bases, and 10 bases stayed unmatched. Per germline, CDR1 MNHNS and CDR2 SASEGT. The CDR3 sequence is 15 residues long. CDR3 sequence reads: CASRLPGQGFYIQYF. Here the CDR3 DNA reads TGTGCCAGCAGACTCCCGGGACAGGGGTTCTACATTCAGTACTTC.

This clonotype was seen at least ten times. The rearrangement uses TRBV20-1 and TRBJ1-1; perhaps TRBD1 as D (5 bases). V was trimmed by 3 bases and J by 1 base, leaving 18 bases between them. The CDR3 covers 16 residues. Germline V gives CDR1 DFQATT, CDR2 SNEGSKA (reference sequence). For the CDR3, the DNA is TGCAGTGCTAGTTGGTGGGGGATTAGGAGGAACACTGAAGCTTTCTTT. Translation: CSASWWGIRRNTEAFF.

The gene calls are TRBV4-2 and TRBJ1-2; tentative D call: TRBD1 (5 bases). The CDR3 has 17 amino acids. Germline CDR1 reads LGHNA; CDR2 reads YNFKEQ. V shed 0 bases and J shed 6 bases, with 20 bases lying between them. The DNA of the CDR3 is TGTGCCAGCAGCCAAGATCAGTATGGCAGGGATGAGAATGGCTACACCTTC. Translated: CASSQDQYGRDENGYTF.

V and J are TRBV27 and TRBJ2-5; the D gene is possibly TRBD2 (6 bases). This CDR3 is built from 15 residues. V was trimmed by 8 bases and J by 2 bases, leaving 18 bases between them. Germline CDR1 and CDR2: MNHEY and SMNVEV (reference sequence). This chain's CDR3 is CASASLGAGQETQYF. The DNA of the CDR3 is TGTGCCAGCGCCTCACTAGGAGCGGGTCAAGAGACCCAGTACTTC.

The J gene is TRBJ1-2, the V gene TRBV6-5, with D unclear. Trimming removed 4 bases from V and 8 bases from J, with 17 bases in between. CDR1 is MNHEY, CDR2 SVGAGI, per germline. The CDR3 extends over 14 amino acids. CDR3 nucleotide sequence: TGTGCCAGCAGTTCCGATATTTGGGTGGGAGGCTACACCTTC. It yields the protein CASSSDIWVGGYTF.

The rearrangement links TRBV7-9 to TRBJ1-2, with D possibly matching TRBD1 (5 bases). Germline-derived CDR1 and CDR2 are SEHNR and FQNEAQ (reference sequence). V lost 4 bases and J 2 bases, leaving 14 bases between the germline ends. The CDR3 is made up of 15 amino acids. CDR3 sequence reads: CASSSTTSGNYGYTF. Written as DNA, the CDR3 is TGTGCCAGCAGCTCCACCACTTCAGGGAACTATGGCTACACCTTC.

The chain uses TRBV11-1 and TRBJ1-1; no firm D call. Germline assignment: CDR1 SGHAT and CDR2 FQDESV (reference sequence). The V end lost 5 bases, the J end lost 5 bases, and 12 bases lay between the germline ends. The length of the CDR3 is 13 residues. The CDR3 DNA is TGTGCCAGCAGCAATCGGGGATGGACTGAAGCTTTCTTT. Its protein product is CASSNRGWTEAFF. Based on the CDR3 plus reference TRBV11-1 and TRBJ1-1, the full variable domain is EAEVAQSPRYKITEKSQAVAFWCDPISGHATLYWYRQILGQGPELLVQFQDESVVDDSQLPKDRFSAERLKGVDSTLKIQPAELGDSAMYLCASSNRGWTEAFFGQGTRLTVV.

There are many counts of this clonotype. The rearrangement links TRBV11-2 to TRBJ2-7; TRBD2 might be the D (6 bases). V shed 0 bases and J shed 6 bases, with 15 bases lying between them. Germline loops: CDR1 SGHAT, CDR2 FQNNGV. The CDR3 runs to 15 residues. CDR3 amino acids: CASSLEGLPCREQYV. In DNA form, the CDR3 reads TGTGCCAGCAGCTTAGAGGGACTCCCCTGCCGCGAGCAGTACGTC.

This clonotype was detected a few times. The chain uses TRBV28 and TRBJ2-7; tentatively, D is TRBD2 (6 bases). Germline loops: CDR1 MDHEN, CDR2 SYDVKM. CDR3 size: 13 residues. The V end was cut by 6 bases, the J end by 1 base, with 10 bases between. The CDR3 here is CASSGTLSYEQYV. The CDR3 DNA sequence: TGTGCCAGCAGCGGGACTCTTTCCTACGAGCAGTACGTC.

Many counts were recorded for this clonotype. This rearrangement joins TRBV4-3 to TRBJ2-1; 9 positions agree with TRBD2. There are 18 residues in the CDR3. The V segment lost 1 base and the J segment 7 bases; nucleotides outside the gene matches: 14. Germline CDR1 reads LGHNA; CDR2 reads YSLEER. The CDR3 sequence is CASSQASGATIGGNEQFF. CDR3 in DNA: TGCGCCAGCAGCCAAGCTAGCGGGGCCACAATAGGGGGGAATGAGCAGTTCTTC.

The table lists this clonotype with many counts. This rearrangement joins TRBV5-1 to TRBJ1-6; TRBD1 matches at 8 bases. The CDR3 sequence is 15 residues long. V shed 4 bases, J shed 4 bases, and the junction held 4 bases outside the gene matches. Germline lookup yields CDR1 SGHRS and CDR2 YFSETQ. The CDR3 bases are TGCGCCAGCAGCCTACGGACAGGGTATAATTCACCCCTCCACTTT. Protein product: CASSLRTGYNSPLHF.

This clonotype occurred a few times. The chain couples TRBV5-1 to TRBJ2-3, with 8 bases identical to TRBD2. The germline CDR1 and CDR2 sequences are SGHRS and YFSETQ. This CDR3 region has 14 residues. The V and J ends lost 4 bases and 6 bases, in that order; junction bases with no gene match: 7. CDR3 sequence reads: CASSPTSVGDTQYF. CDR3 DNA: TGCGCCAGCAGCCCGACTAGCGTAGGGGATACGCAGTATTTT.

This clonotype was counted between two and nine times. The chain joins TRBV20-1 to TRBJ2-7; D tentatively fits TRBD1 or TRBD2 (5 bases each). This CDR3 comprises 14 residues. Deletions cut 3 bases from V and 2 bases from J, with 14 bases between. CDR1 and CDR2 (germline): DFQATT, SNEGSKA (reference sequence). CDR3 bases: TGCAGTGCTAGGACAGATAGAGGGACCTACGAGCAGTACGTC. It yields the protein CSARTDRGTYEQYV.

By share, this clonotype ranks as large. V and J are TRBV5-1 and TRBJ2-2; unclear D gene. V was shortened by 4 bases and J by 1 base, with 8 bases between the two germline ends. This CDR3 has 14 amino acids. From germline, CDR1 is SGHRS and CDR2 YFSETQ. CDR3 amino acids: CASSPGMNTGELFF. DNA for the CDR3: TGCGCCAGCAGCCCAGGAATGAACACCGGGGAGCTGTTTTTT.